This T cell receptor (beta chain) was sequenced in a study of post-analysis software for immune sequencing data. Findings and limits, study-wide: Higher frequency in patients than in controls was seen for roughly five TRBV segments, with TRBV5-6, TRBV5-1 and TRBV20-1 among them.

V lost 10 bases and J lost 4; bases outside the gene matches: 20. This CDR3 has 17 amino acids. Per germline, CDR1 ENHRY and CDR2 SYGVKD. TCR beta libraries were prepared from cDNA with unique molecular identifiers. From the PCR reads, TCRdb called clonotypes with MiXCR, one entry per CDR3 protein. The sample carries fewer than 850,000 distinct CDR3 sequences, about 43% recorded once. In regard to this clonotype: The antigen is undetermined.

Sample: blood. This TCR was recovered from a girl between 5 and 17 years old with multiple sclerosis. This chain connects TRBV10-3 to TRBJ2-3, with TRBD2 matching over 7 bases. CDR3 amino acids: CATGRRGTGGSPDTQYF. Here the CDR3 DNA reads TGTGCCACTGGACGACGGGGTACGGGCGGGAGCCCAGATACGCAGTATTTT.